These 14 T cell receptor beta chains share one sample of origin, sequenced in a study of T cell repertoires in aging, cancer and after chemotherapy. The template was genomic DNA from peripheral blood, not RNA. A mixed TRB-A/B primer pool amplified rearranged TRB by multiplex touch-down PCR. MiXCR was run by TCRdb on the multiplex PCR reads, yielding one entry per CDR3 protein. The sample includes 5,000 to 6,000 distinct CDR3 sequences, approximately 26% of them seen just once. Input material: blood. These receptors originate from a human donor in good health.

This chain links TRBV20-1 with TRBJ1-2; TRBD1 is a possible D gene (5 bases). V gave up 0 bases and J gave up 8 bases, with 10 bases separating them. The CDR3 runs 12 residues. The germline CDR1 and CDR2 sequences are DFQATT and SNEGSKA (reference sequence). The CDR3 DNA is TGCAGTGCTAGAGATCGGGGGGACGGCTACACCTTC. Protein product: CSARDRGDGYTF.

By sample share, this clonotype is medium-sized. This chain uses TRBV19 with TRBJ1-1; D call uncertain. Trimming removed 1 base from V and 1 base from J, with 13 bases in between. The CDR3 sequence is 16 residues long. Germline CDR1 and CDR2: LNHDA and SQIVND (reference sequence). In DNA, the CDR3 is TGTGCCAGTAGTATAGGTCGAAGGTCAGGGAACACTGAAGCTTTCTTT. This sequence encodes CASSIGRRSGNTEAFF.

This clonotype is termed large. The CDR3 here is CSTRQYTGELFF. CDR3 DNA: TGCAGCACCCGACAGTACACCGGGGAGCTGTTTTTT. The gene calls are TRBV29-1 and TRBJ2-2, with D perhaps matching TRBD1 (5 bases). The length of the CDR3 is 12 residues. Per germline, CDR1 SQVTM and CDR2 ANQGSEA. The germline V and J ends were trimmed by 8 bases and 3 bases, with 10 bases remaining between them.

Written as DNA, the CDR3 is TGTGCCTGGACGGTTAGTCATAATGAAAAACTGTTTTTT. Translating it yields CAWTVSHNEKLFF. V and J are TRBV30 and TRBJ1-4; D call uncertain. This CDR3 is built from 13 residues. V lost 4 bases, J lost 4 bases, and 10 bases lay in between. The V gene's germline CDR1 is GTSNPN and CDR2 SVGIG (reference sequence).

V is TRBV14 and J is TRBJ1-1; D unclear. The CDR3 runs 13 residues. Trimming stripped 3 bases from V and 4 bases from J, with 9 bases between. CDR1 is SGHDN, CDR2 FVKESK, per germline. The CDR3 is CASSQTGFTEAFF. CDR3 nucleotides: TGTGCCAGCAGCCAGACGGGCTTCACTGAAGCTTTCTTT.

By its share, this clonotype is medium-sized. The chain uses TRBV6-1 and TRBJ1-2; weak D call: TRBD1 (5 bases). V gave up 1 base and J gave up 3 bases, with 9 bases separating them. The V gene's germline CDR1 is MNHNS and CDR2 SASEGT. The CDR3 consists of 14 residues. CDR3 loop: CASSEGQGDYGYTF. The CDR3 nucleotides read TGTGCCAGCAGTGAAGGGCAGGGCGACTATGGCTACACCTTC.

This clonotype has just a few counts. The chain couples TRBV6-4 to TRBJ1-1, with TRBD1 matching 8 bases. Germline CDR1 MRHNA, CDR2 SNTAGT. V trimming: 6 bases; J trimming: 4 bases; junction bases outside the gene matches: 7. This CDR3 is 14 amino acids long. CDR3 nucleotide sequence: TGTGCCAGCAGGGGGACAGGCGAAAGCACTGAAGCTTTCTTT. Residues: CASRGTGESTEAFF.

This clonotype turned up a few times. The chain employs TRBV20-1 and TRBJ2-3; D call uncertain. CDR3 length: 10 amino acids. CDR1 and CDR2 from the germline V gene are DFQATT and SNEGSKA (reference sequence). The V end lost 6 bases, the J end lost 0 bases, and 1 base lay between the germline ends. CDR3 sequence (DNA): TGCAGTGCAAGCACAGATACGCAGTATTTT. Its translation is CSASTDTQYF.

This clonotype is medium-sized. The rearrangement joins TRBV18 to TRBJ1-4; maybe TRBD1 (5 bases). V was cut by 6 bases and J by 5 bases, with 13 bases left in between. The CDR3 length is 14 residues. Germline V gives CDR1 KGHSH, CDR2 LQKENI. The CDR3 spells CASSRDRRNEKLFF. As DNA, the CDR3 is TGTGCCAGCTCGCGGGACCGGCGGAATGAAAAACTGTTTTTT.

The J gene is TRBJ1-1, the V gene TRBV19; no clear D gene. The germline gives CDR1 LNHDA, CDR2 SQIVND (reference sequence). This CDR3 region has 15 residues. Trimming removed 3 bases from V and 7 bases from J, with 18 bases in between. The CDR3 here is CASSIASGAPSEAFF. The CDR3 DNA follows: TGTGCCAGTAGTATCGCATCAGGAGCCCCCAGTGAAGCTTTCTTT.

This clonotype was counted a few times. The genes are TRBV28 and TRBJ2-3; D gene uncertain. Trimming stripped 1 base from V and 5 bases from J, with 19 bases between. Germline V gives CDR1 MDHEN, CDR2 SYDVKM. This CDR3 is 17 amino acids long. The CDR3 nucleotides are TGTGCCAGCAGTTTATCCAAACGTATGTATTTTGGAGATACGCAGTATTTT. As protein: CASSLSKRMYFGDTQYF.

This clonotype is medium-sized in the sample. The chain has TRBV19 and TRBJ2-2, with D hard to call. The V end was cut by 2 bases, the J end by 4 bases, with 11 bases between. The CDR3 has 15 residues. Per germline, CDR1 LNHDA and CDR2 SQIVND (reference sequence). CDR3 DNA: TGTGCCAGTAGTATATGGCTAGAGGTCACCGGGGAGCTGTTTTTT. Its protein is CASSIWLEVTGELFF.

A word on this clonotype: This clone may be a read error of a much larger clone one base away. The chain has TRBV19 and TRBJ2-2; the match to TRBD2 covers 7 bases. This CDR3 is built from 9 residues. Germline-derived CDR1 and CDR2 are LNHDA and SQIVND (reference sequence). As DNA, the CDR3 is TGTCGGGGGGACGGGGAGCTGTTTTTT. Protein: CRGDGELFF. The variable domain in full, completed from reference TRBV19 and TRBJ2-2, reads DGGITQSPKYLFRKEGQNVTLSCEQNLNHDAMYWYRQDPGQGLRLIYYSQIVNDFQKGDIAEGYSVSREKKESFPLTVTSAQKNPTAFYLCRGDGELFFGEGSRLTVL.

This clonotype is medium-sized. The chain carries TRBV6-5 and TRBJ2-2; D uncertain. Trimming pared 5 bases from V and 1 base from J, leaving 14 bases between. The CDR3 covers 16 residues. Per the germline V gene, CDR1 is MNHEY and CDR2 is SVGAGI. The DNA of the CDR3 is TGTGCCAGCAGTCCCCTAACAGTGGGGAACACCGGGGAGCTGTTTTTT. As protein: CASSPLTVGNTGELFF.